This TCR beta chain appears in the sequencing data of a study of shared clonotypes between healthy human individuals. Naive CD8 cells were CD45RO-negative, positively selected for CCR7, excluding terminally differentiated effector memory CD45RA+ cells. The V and J ends lost 3 bases and 6 bases respectively, with 9 bases between them. The CDR3 spans 13 residues. The germline CDR1 and CDR2 sequences are MGHRA and YSYEKL. TCRdb's table, derived via immunoSEQ multiplex PCR, lists solely in-frame clones and lacks some. The repertoire holds over 750,000 clones, with 95% to 97% as singletons. V gene TRBV4-1 combines with J gene TRBJ2-1, with D tentatively TRBD2 (6 bases). This sequence originates from a man between 25 and 39 years old in good health. Input material: naive CD8+ T cells sorted from blood. The CDR3 region is CASSQSSGNEQFF. CDR3 coding DNA: TGCGCCAGCAGCCAGAGTAGCGGCAATGAGCAGTTCTTC.